This T cell receptor beta chain was retrieved from a study of OX40 agonist ivuxolimab in advanced cancers. With respect to the entire study: Ivuxolimab, which targeted the costimulatory receptor OX40 (CD134), was an agonistic, fully human IgG2 monoclonal antibody. The paper describes the monotherapy dose-escalation part (N ≈ 52 patients) of the phase I trial of ivuxolimab. Partial responses were achieved by three dose-escalation patients, of whom one had hepatocellular carcinoma and two had cutaneous melanoma. Peripheral TCRbeta sequencing was intended to test whether TCR sequence diversity was altered and clonal T-cell expansion was caused by ivuxolimab. Intravenous ivuxolimab was administered to patients every 2 weeks at six dose levels: 0.01, 0.1, 0.3, 1.5, 3 and 10 mg/kg. Prior anti-PD-1, anti-PD-L1 or anti-CTLA-4 therapy was permitted, and checkpoint inhibitors had been received by less than 45% of dose-escalation patients. A male proportion of 82.7% and a mean age of around 60 years, ranging from 23 to 79, were recorded for the dose-escalation cohort. Among the approximately 50 dose-escalation patients, roughly 20 had hepatocellular carcinoma, approximately 15 melanoma, 9 renal cell carcinoma and 9 head and neck cancer.

To sequence the TCRbeta CDR3 region, genomic DNA was isolated from the sorted cells. TCRbeta CDR3 regions were sequenced using the immunoSEQ Assay. This immuneACCESS table, as held by TCRdb, lists in-frame sequences with V and J called but not all clones. Of the missing ones, under half trace to an unresolved V gene in checked studies; the others have no known cause. Recorded for this sample are about 62,000 clones; 75% to 85% of them occurred a single time. Roughly 2.3% of the sample is taken by the ten largest. General study outcomes and caveats: On average, CD8+ T cells showed more expanded clones than CD4+ T cells after ivuxolimab. In the 0.1-3.0 mg/kg groups, partial responders had among the lowest normalized peripheral clonal expansion, particularly in CD8+ T cells. Which antigens the clonally expanded peripheral T cells were specific for was not determined. Clonal expansion of both CD4+ and CD8+ blood T cells was observed from baseline to week 6 at doses 0.1 to 3.0 mg/kg. Low levels of normalized T-cell clonal expansion were also seen in some nonresponding patients.

Note on this clone: The antigen it binds to is not known. Base quality data are lacking; no much larger clone is found one base away.

Patients with a history of autoimmune disease or receiving systemic immunosuppression were excluded from the trial. In every dose cohort, peripheral blood was drawn for TCR sequencing at baseline, cycle 4 day 1, and cycle 7 day 1. Samples came from an open-label, multicenter, first-in-human phase I dose-escalation trial of ivuxolimab. Adults with locally advanced or metastatic melanoma, renal cell, hepatocellular, or head and neck squamous cell carcinoma were enrolled in the trial. CD4+ and CD8+ T cells were sorted separately from peripheral blood before TCR sequencing. V is reduced by 1 base and J by 4 bases, leaving a spacing of 14 bases between them. According to the germline V gene, CDR1 reads SGHVS and CDR2 reads FQNEAQ. Reading from cysteine to phenylalanine, the CDR3 counts 16 amino acids. Of the read, only the CDR3 DNA is kept; its 48 bases are in frame from base 1.

The TCR sequence derives from an adult with an advanced solid tumor such as melanoma, head and neck, liver or kidney cancer. Specimen: CD4+ or CD8+ T cells sorted from blood, collected in a trial of the OX40 agonist ivuxolimab. The sequence joins TRBV7-8 to TRBJ1-3, and TRBD1 may be the D gene, going by 6 matching bases. For the CDR3, the sequence is CASSLGKQGYGNTIYF. The DNA is as follows: TGTGCCAGCAGCTTAGGAAAACAGGGTTACGGAAACACCATATATTTT.